This T cell receptor (beta chain) derives from a study of OX40 agonist ivuxolimab in advanced cancers. Study-level information: Patients were treated with intravenous ivuxolimab, dosed at 0.01 to 10 mg/kg and infused every 2 weeks. Eligibility rules accepted prior anti-PD-1, anti-PD-L1 or anti-CTLA-4 therapy, and 35% to 40% had some.

This CDR3 spans 14 amino acids. V trimming: 0 bases; J trimming: 5 bases; junction bases outside the gene matches: 3. Germline V gives CDR1 SGHNT, CDR2 YYREEE (reference sequence). Study-wide results and limits: The study found that CD8+ T cells averaged more expanded clones than CD4+.

Note on this clone: What it binds is not known.

Produced via immunoSEQ multiplex PCR; TCRdb's table is partial and in-frame only. The sample lists roughly 81,000 clones, 88% seen once, with approximately 0.45% in the top ten. The chain links TRBV5-4 to TRBJ1-2; 8 nucleotides match TRBD1. The sequences come from CD4+ or CD8+ T cells sorted from blood, collected in a trial of the OX40 agonist ivuxolimab. This clonotype originated in an adult with an advanced solid tumor such as melanoma, head and neck, liver or kidney cancer. The CDR3 DNA sequence: TGTGCCAGCAGCTTGGGCAGGACAGGGTATGGCTACACCTTC. Translation gives CASSLGRTGYGYTF.